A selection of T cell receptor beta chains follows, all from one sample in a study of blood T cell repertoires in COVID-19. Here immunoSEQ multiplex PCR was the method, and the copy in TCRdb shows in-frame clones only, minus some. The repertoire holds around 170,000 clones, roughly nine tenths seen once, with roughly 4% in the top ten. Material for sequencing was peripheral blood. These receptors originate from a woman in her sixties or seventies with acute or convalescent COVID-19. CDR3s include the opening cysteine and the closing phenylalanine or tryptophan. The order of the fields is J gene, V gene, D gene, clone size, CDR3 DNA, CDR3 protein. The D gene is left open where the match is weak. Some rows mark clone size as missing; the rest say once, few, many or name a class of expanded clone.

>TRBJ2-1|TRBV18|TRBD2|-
TGTGCCAGCTCACCACCGTCAGGGACTAGCGGGGGGGAGCAGTTCTTC
CASSPPSGTSGGEQFF
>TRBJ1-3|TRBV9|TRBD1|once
TGTGCCAGCAGCAGTCGGGACAGTGGGTCGGTTGTCACCATATATTTT
CASSSRDSGSVVTIYF
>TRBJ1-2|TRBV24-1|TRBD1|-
TGTGCCACCAGTGATCATACAGGGGGGGAATATGGCTACACCTTC
CATSDHTGGEYGYTF
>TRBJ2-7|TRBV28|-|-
TGTGCCAGCAGCCCACCGACAGCAATCTACGAGCAGTACTTC
CASSPPTAIYEQYF
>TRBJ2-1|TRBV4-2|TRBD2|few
TGTGCCAGCAGCCAAGGACTAGCGGGGGCCGAGCAGTTCTTC
CASSQGLAGAEQFF
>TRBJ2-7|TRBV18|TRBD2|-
TGTGCCAGCTCCCCACGGACTAGCGGGAGGAGCTACGAGCAGTACTTC
CASSPRTSGRSYEQYF
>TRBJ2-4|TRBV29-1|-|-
TGCAGCGTTGTGGAGAGTCCTACCAAAAACATTCAGTACTTC
CSVVESPTKNIQYF
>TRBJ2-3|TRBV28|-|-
TGTGCCAGCAGTTTAACCGGGAGCTCCCCTGGTGATACGCAGTATTTT
CASSLTGSSPGDTQYF
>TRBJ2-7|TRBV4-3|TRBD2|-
TGCGCCAGCAGCCAAGGATTAGCGGGAGAGTGGTACGAGCAGTACTTC
CASSQGLAGEWYEQYF
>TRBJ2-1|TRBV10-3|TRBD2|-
TGTGCCATCAGTTTCTCCGCGCGGGAGTACAATGAGCAGTTCTTC
CAISFSAREYNEQFF
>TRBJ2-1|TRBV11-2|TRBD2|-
TGTGCCAGCAGCTACAAGACTAGCGGGTACAATGAGCAGTTCTTC
CASSYKTSGYNEQFF
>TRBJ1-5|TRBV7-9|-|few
TGTGCCAGCAGCCGGGACATCGAGGGTCAGCCCCAGCATTTT
CASSRDIEGQPQHF
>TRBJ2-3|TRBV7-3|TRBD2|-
TGTGCCAGCAGCTTATCAAGGACTAGCGGGTGGGATACGCAGTATTTT
CASSLSRTSGWDTQYF
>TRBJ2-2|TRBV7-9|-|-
TGTGCCAGCAGCTTAGACAGTAACACCGGGGAGCTGTTTTTT
CASSLDSNTGELFF
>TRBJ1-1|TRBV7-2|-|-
TGTGCCAGCAGCTTAGACCCGGGTCGAAACACTGAAGCTTTCTTT
CASSLDPGRNTEAFF
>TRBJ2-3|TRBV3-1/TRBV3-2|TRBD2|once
TGTGCCAGCAGCCCTCTAGCGGGGGGGCGGGGCACAGATACGCAGTATTTT
CASSPLAGGRGTDTQYF
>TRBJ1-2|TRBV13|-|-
TGTGCCAGCAGCTCTACCCTTTTTGGGGCTAGCTATGGCTACACCTTC
CASSSTLFGASYGYTF
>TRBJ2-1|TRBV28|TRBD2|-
TGTGCCAGCAGTTTAGCGGGAGGGCCCAATGAGCAGTTCTTC
CASSLAGGPNEQFF